Sequencing of this TCR beta chain was carried out in a study of blood T cells in healthy people across ages. Primers used in a second PCR of about 7 to 12 cycles were a sample-barcoded 5' primer and a J-beta primer mix. TCRdb re-called the 5' RACE reads through MiXCR, storing one row per CDR3 protein. The table includes some 920,000 distinct CDR3 sequences, roughly 51% detected once. As to this clonotype: What it recognizes is unknown.

Regarding the study as a whole: No one knew whether donors had CMV, which possibly confounded expanded clonotype changes.

CDR1 and CDR2 from the germline V gene are LGHDT and YNNKEL (reference sequence). The ends lost 4 bases at V and 7 bases at J; junction bases unmatched: 7. This CDR3 has 15 amino acids. Sample: blood. The V and J genes are TRBV3-1 and TRBJ2-1; 10 bases are a match to TRBD2. This TCR derives from a woman aged 55-75 years in good health. This chain's CDR3 is CASSPTSGVLNEQFF. The CDR3 nucleotides are TGTGCCAGCAGCCCAACTAGCGGGGTACTGAATGAGCAGTTCTTC.